This section outlines one T cell receptor beta chain sequence together with its context. The data belong to a study of blood T cell repertoires in COVID-19. Study context: The origin of the acute and convalescent COVID-19 samples was the United States, Italy and Spain. T cells, B-cell-depleted T cells, or PBMCs supplied cDNA or gDNA.

V lost 0 bases and J lost 5, with 10 bases in between. The CDR3 extends over 14 amino acids. The V gene's germline CDR1 is LGHNA and CDR2 YSLEER. The protocol was immunoSEQ multiplex PCR, while the TCRdb copy is restricted to in-frame clones and leaves out a portion. The table shows about 140,000 clones, with over 75% occurring only once. The specimen was peripheral blood. This receptor was identified in a human donor in a cohort sampled during active COVID-19. This chain joins TRBV4-3 and TRBJ1-2, with a tentative D call TRBD1 (6 bases). The CDR3 DNA reads TGCGCCAGCAGCCAAGACGCAGGGGTTTATGGCTACACCTTC. Translated, it gives CASSQDAGVYGYTF.